Below, 29 T cell receptor beta chains from the same sample are listed, as sequenced in a study of CD8 T cells in Susac syndrome. RNA in amounts of roughly 0.45 to 1 ug was reverse transcribed with random hexamers. TCRdb passed the immunoSEQ multiplex PCR reads through MiXCR, listing each CDR3 protein once. The repertoire consists of around 170,000 distinct CDR3 sequences, with roughly 96% occurring once and the leading ten covering less than 0.2%. What was sequenced was CD8+ T cells from PBMCs. Source of these receptors: a human donor with multiple sclerosis.

The chain links TRBV4-1 to TRBJ2-1; 12 bases fit TRBD2. V lost 0 bases to trimming and J lost 8 bases; unmatched junction nucleotides: 5. The germline V gene encodes CDR1 MGHRA and CDR2 YSYEKL. The CDR3 runs 16 residues. CDR3 loop: CASSQDGLAGLYEQFF. The CDR3 DNA sequence: TGCGCCAGCAGCCAAGACGGACTAGCGGGACTCTATGAGCAGTTCTTC.

This clonotype was seen a single time. This rearrangement joins TRBV25-1 to TRBJ1-6; no firm D call. Per germline, CDR1 MGHDK and CDR2 SYGVNS. V lost 2 bases and J 0 bases, leaving 5 bases between the germline ends. The CDR3 runs to 15 residues. Here the CDR3 reads CASSEMSSYNSPLHF. CDR3 DNA: TGTGCCAGCAGTGAAATGAGCTCCTATAATTCACCCCTCCACTTT.

This clonotype was found a few times. The rearrangement uses TRBV6-1 and TRBJ2-5; 8 bases are a match to TRBD1. Germline CDR1 and CDR2: MNHNS and SASEGT. This CDR3 region has 13 residues. Losses at the gene ends were 6 bases for V and 5 bases for J; bases not matched to a gene: 5. The CDR3 reads CASRWTGRETQYF. CDR3 nucleotide sequence: TGTGCCAGCAGGTGGACAGGGAGGGAGACCCAGTACTTC.

The chain has TRBV7-9 and TRBJ2-7, with TRBD2 matching 11 bases. The V segment lost 0 bases and the J segment 4 bases; nucleotides outside the gene matches: 14. Looked up from germline, CDR1 is SEHNR and CDR2 is FQNEAQ (reference sequence). The CDR3 loop spans 19 amino acids. DNA of the CDR3: TGTGCCAGCAGCTTAGCGACAGGATTTAGCGGGAGGGCCGAGTACGAGCAGTACTTC. Translation gives CASSLATGFSGRAEYEQYF.

This clonotype showed up just once. The rearrangement joins TRBV6-2 or TRBV6-3 to TRBJ2-7; either TRBD1 or TRBD2 may fit D (5 bases each). Germline V lookup: CDR1 MNHEY, CDR2 SVGEGT. The CDR3 totals 16 residues. Trimming stripped 6 bases from V and 2 bases from J, with 20 bases between. As DNA, the CDR3 is TGTGCCAGCAGAGGGGTTAACCGGGACCCAGCCTACGAGCAGTACTTC. Residues: CASRGVNRDPAYEQYF.

The chain carries TRBV9 and TRBJ2-7; 10 nucleotides line up with TRBD1. The closer fit of TRBJ2-1 to the DNA end suggests the J call may be wrong. Germline V gives CDR1 SGDLS, CDR2 YYNGEE. The CDR3 totals 13 residues. The CDR3 DNA reads TGTGCCAGCAGCGGGGACAGGGGCTACGAGCAGTTCTTC. Its translation is CASSGDRGYEQFF.

The CDR3 sequence is CASSPTGASNQPQHF. The CDR3 DNA sequence: TGTGCCAGCAGCCCGACGGGAGCTAGCAATCAGCCCCAGCATTTT. The V call is TRBV7-9, the J call TRBJ1-5, with D unresolved. From germline, CDR1 is SEHNR and CDR2 FQNEAQ (reference sequence). There are 15 residues in the CDR3. Trimming cost V 5 bases and J 0 bases, with 11 bases left between them.

V is TRBV3-1 and J is TRBJ2-7; 7 bases align to TRBD2. Germline CDR1 is LGHDT and CDR2 is YNNKEL (reference sequence). The junction had 4 bases not matched to a gene; V was cut back by 3 bases and J by 2 bases. This CDR3 comprises 14 residues. This CDR3 is CASSQVGGTYEQYF. DNA of the CDR3: TGTGCCAGCAGCCAGGTCGGGGGGACCTACGAGCAGTACTTC.

This clonotype occurred a few times. An end of the junction does not agree with germline; a read error may underlie this. The chain joins TRBV5-1 to TRBJ2-1; no definite D call. CDR1 and CDR2 from the germline V gene are SGHRS and YFSETQ. The CDR3 extends over 11 amino acids. Written as DNA, the CDR3 is TGTGCCAGCAGTTTGAGGAATGAGCAGTTCTTC. Translation gives CASSLRNEQFF.

This chain links TRBV7-8 with TRBJ1-1; D unresolved. CDR3 length equals 15 residues. V was shortened by 5 bases and J by 0 bases, with 13 bases between the two germline ends. The germline CDR1 and CDR2 sequences are SGHVS and FQNEAQ. CDR3 DNA: TGTGCCAGCAGCGACGCGCGGCGTATGAACACTGAAGCTTTCTTT. Amino acids: CASSDARRMNTEAFF.

This clonotype has just one count. The chain is built from TRBV5-6 and TRBJ2-5; 10 nucleotides line up with TRBD2. Germline V gene sequence: CDR1 SGHDT, CDR2 YYEEEE. This CDR3 is built from 18 residues. V lost 2 bases, J lost 1 base, and 11 bases stayed unmatched. The chain's CDR3 is CASSFGVASGGSQETQYF. The CDR3 DNA is TGTGCCAGCAGCTTTGGGGTTGCTAGCGGGGGCTCCCAAGAGACCCAGTACTTC.

The chain couples TRBV20-1 to TRBJ2-1; 8 bases match TRBD2. This CDR3 comprises 15 residues. Germline CDR1 is DFQATT and CDR2 is SNEGSKA (reference sequence). J gave up 8 bases and V 5 bases, and 14 bases lay outside the gene matches. CDR3 protein: CSAPLRASGLYEQFF. CDR3 sequence (DNA): TGCAGTGCTCCTCTTAGGGCTAGCGGGCTGTATGAGCAGTTCTTC.

This clonotype was seen a single time. The chain uses TRBV27 and TRBJ2-1, with D hard to call. The ends were cut back, 8 bases at V and 3 bases at J, with 8 bases in the middle. The CDR3 runs 12 residues. Germline values: CDR1 MNHEY, CDR2 SMNVEV (reference sequence). Written as DNA, the CDR3 is TGTGCCAGCTTTCGAGTCTACAATGAGCAGTTCTTC. Translating it yields CASFRVYNEQFF.

This sequence joins TRBV5-6 and TRBJ1-1; D gene uncertain. The germline V and J ends were trimmed by 2 bases and 4 bases, with 12 bases remaining between them. This CDR3 is built from 14 residues. CDR1 and CDR2 from the germline V gene are SGHDT and YYEEEE. The CDR3 DNA sequence: TGTGCCAGCAGCTTTGAGGTAACGATCACTGAAGCTTTCTTT. Its translation: CASSFEVTITEAFF.

The chain employs TRBV7-9 and TRBJ2-1, with D unresolved. Trimming cost V 1 base and J 10 bases, with 8 bases left between them. The CDR3 has 12 residues. The germline V gene encodes CDR1 SEHNR and CDR2 FQNEAQ (reference sequence). The CDR3 region has the DNA TGTGCCAGCAGCTTAGTGGCGCTAGAGCAGTTCTTC. Amino acids: CASSLVALEQFF.

This chain connects TRBV9 to TRBJ2-7; D gene ambiguous. Germline assignment: CDR1 SGDLS and CDR2 YYNGEE. V lost 3 bases and J 3 bases, leaving 7 bases between the germline ends. CDR3 length equals 12 residues. CDR3 amino acids: CASSATDYEQYF. In nucleotides, the CDR3 is TGTGCCAGCAGCGCCACAGACTACGAGCAGTACTTC.

V is TRBV4-1 and J is TRBJ2-7, with 9 bases lining up with TRBD1. Germline V gene lookup returns CDR1 MGHRA and CDR2 YSYEKL. CDR3 length: 16 amino acids. V lost 3 bases and J lost 2; bases outside the gene matches: 8. The CDR3 sequence: CASSHDRDRATYEQYF. The CDR3 coding sequence is TGCGCCAGCAGCCACGACCGGGACAGGGCAACCTACGAGCAGTACTTC.

The chain has TRBV20-1 and TRBJ2-7; 7 bases agree with TRBD2. The V gene's germline CDR1 is DFQATT and CDR2 SNEGSKA (reference sequence). The CDR3 consists of 14 residues. Unmatched junction bases numbered 4, after V lost 2 bases and J lost 0 bases. CDR3 amino acids: CSARPRGSSYEQYF. The CDR3, as DNA: TGCAGTGCTAGACCGCGGGGGTCCTCCTACGAGCAGTACTTC.

This rearrangement joins TRBV4-1 to TRBJ1-1; perhaps TRBD1 as D (5 bases). Germline lookup yields CDR1 MGHRA and CDR2 YSYEKL. The CDR3 has 14 residues. The ends were cut back, 5 bases at V and 5 bases at J, with 15 bases in the middle. In nucleotides, the CDR3 is TGCGCCAGCAGCTGGCGGGGGGTGAGGACTGAAGCTTTCTTT. Amino acids: CASSWRGVRTEAFF.

The gene calls are TRBV19 and TRBJ1-2; no firm D call. Germline V gene lookup returns CDR1 LNHDA and CDR2 SQIVND (reference sequence). Trimming stripped 1 base from V and 5 bases from J, with 20 bases between. The CDR3 length is 17 residues. The CDR3 region is CASSIGTYPERDYGYTF. CDR3 nucleotide sequence: TGTGCCAGTAGTATAGGGACCTATCCTGAGAGGGATTATGGCTACACCTTC. Variable domain in full (rest from reference TRBV19 and TRBJ1-2): DGGITQSPKYLFRKEGQNVTLSCEQNLNHDAMYWYRQDPGQGLRLIYYSQIVNDFQKGDIAEGYSVSREKKESFPLTVTSAQKNPTAFYLCASSIGTYPERDYGYTFGSGTRLTVV.

This clonotype was detected only once. V and J are TRBV20-1 and TRBJ2-3; D might be TRBD2 (6 bases). The CDR3 has 14 residues. Trimming stripped 5 bases from V and 4 bases from J, with 16 bases between. CDR1 is DFQATT, CDR2 SNEGSKA, per germline (reference sequence). The CDR3 is CSAWGGEGPDTQYF. The CDR3 DNA is TGCAGTGCTTGGGGCGGGGAAGGCCCAGATACGCAGTATTTT.

The J gene is TRBJ1-2, the V gene TRBV30; D is undetermined. The CDR3 is made up of 16 amino acids. Germline V gene data show CDR1 as GTSNPN and CDR2 as SVGIG (reference sequence). V gave up 0 bases and J gave up 4 bases, with 18 bases separating them. CDR3 amino acids: CAWSVPRHPKLYGYTF. CDR3 coding DNA: TGTGCCTGGAGTGTACCCAGGCATCCTAAGCTCTATGGCTACACCTTC.

The chain has TRBV20-1 and TRBJ2-7, with 7 bases lining up with TRBD2. This CDR3 region has 14 residues. V lost 1 base to trimming and J lost 2 bases; unmatched junction nucleotides: 5. Germline values: CDR1 DFQATT, CDR2 SNEGSKA (reference sequence). The CDR3 DNA reads TGCAGTGCTAGAGTTCCCGGGGGGACCTACGAGCAGTACTTC. Its protein product is CSARVPGGTYEQYF.

The rearrangement uses TRBV3-1 and TRBJ2-3; D is unclear. V was pared by 1 base and J by 0 bases, with 11 bases between. The CDR3 is 16 amino acids. From germline, CDR1 is LGHDT and CDR2 YNNKEL (reference sequence). The CDR3 DNA is TGTGCCAGCAGCCAAGTTTCCTTAACTAGCACAGATACGCAGTATTTT. Translation gives CASSQVSLTSTDTQYF.

The CDR3 DNA is TGTGCCAGACAGCGCGACATAACTGGCAATGAGCAGTTCTTC. Its protein product is CARQRDITGNEQFF. The chain uses TRBV2 and TRBJ2-1; D unclear. Deletions cut 9 bases from V and 6 bases from J, with 18 bases between. CDR1 and CDR2 (germline): SNHLY, FYNNEI. The CDR3 has 14 residues.

This chain links TRBV11-3 with TRBJ2-1; D remains unclear. The CDR3 covers 16 residues. From germline, CDR1 is SGHNT and CDR2 YENEEA. The V and J ends lost 5 bases and 0 bases respectively, with 14 bases between them. The CDR3 sequence is CASSPHGASSYNEQFF. The CDR3 nucleotides read TGTGCCAGCAGCCCCCACGGCGCCAGCTCCTACAATGAGCAGTTCTTC.

V gene TRBV27 combines with J gene TRBJ2-3, with D perhaps TRBD2 (7 bases). V lost 5 bases and J lost 3, with 18 bases in between. This CDR3 contains 16 residues. Germline CDR1 and CDR2: MNHEY and SMNVEV (reference sequence). The CDR3 here is CASSPPAGAMTDTQYF. CDR3 in DNA: TGTGCCAGCAGTCCCCCCGCGGGGGCAATGACAGATACGCAGTATTTT.

The J gene is TRBJ2-2, the V gene TRBV24-1; D might be TRBD2 (5 bases). Germline values: CDR1 KGHDR, CDR2 SFDVKD. Trimming removed 2 bases from V and 0 bases from J, with 6 bases in between. This CDR3 is built from 15 residues. The CDR3 reads CATSDSGTNTGELFF. The CDR3 DNA reads TGTGCCACCAGTGATTCCGGGACGAACACCGGGGAGCTGTTTTTT.

The rearrangement links TRBV7-9 to TRBJ1-4; D unresolved. V was trimmed by 1 base and J by 3 bases, leaving 6 bases between them. Germline lookup yields CDR1 SEHNR and CDR2 FQNEAQ (reference sequence). The length of the CDR3 is 14 residues. The CDR3 DNA sequence: TGTGCCAGCAGCTTAGAGGTGGCTAATGAAAAACTGTTTTTT. This codes for CASSLEVANEKLFF.